The text below deals with one T cell receptor (beta chain). TCRdb recomputed calls from the RT-PCR reads with MiXCR, one row per CDR3 protein. The sample has about 40,000 distinct CDR3 sequences, roughly 30% seen once. This sample is drawn from a study of patients and donors after allogeneic stem cell transplantation. Germline CDR1 SGHRS, CDR2 YFSETQ. This CDR3 comprises 15 residues. V dropped 3 bases and J dropped 6; count of bases not matched to a gene: 6. Material: blood, either unsorted or a sorted T cell fraction (not recorded which). The rearrangement joins TRBV5-1 to TRBJ2-2; TRBD2 aligns across 9 bases. The TCR comes from a human donor who was either an allogeneic HSCT recipient or a stem cell or donor lymphocyte infusion donor (not recorded which). It is not recorded whose cells these are; they may come from a transplant donor. CDR3 sequence reads: CASSWGSGSSGELFF. CDR3 sequence (DNA): TGCGCCAGCAGCTGGGGTAGCGGGAGCTCCGGGGAGCTGTTTTTT.